This T cell receptor (beta chain) was profiled in a study of cytomegalovirus exposure and HLA in healthy donors. Study-wide results and caveats: The classifier was said to identify cytomegalovirus status with high specificity and sensitivity.

This CDR3 region has 14 residues. Deletions cut 2 bases from V and 4 bases from J, with 8 bases between. Germline CDR1 is SEHNR and CDR2 is FQNEAQ (reference sequence). On this clone: What it binds is unknown.

The data were produced by immunoSEQ multiplex PCR, yet TCRdb's version contains in-frame clones alone and is incomplete. In the table there are roughly 250,000 clones, almost 90% of which are singletons. Sequences were obtained from PBMCs. This TCR came from a woman between 18 and 30 years old in good health and CMV-seronegative. V usage is TRBV7-9 and J usage is TRBJ2-2, with D possibly TRBD2 on 6 matching bases. The CDR3 protein is CASSLRGSTGELFF. CDR3 bases: TGTGCCAGCAGCTTACGGGGGAGCACCGGGGAGCTGTTTTTT.